This T cell receptor beta chain was recorded in a study of blood T cell repertoires in COVID-19. Across the whole study: The samples span acute and convalescent COVID-19 from the United States, Italy and Spain. PBMCs, B-cell-depleted T cells, or T cells provided the cDNA or gDNA that made up the material.

The CDR3 is 17 amino acids. Unmatched junction bases numbered 12, after V lost 5 bases and J lost 4 bases. Per the germline V gene, CDR1 is KGHSH and CDR2 is LQKENI. Authors' processing steps: Estimation of nucleated cell counts relied on the amplification of reference gene primers. TCRdb keeps only in-frame clones here, not all; method: immunoSEQ multiplex PCR. The DNA was the basis for D and trimming; V, J and clone size are from that table. This table holds fewer than 250,000 clones, around 82% found once. This receptor was taken from a woman aged 40-49 years with acute or convalescent COVID-19. The sample taken for sequencing was peripheral blood. The chain combines TRBV18 with TRBJ2-1; 9 bases are shared with TRBD1. In nucleotides, the CDR3 is TGTGCCAGCTCAACCACAGGGGGCCCCCTCGGGTACAATGAGCAGTTCTTC. Translation: CASSTTGGPLGYNEQFF. Supplemented by reference TRBV18 and TRBJ2-1, the full variable domain reads NAGVMQNPRHLVRRRGQEARLRCSPMKGHSHVYWYRQLPEEGLKFMVYLQKENIIDESGMPKERFSAEFPKEGPSILRIQQVVRGDSAAYFCASSTTGGPLGYNEQFFGPGTRLTVL.